This TCR beta chain was profiled in a study of cytomegalovirus exposure and HLA in healthy donors. Points from the study as a whole: A few V segments could not be told apart, such as TRBV6-2 and TRBV6-3, and were left out.

The V end lost 4 bases, the J end lost 2 bases, and 17 bases lay between the germline ends. The CDR3 has 16 residues. Germline-derived CDR1 and CDR2 are SGHRS and YFSETQ. As regards this clone: Its antigen is still unknown.

PCR primers comprised 60 Vbeta and 13 Jbeta primers. Profiled with immunoSEQ multiplex PCR; TCRdb holds only in-frame clones, not every one. The sample lists about 170,000 clones; 62% were seen once. The receptor's source is a man aged 35-49 years in good health and CMV-seronegative. The chain couples TRBV5-1 to TRBJ2-3; tentative D call: TRBD2 (6 bases). The sequencing sample was made of PBMCs. The CDR3 spells CASSPRQDYLTDTQYF. CDR3 bases: TGCGCCAGCAGCCCGCGCCAGGACTACCTCACAGATACGCAGTATTTT.